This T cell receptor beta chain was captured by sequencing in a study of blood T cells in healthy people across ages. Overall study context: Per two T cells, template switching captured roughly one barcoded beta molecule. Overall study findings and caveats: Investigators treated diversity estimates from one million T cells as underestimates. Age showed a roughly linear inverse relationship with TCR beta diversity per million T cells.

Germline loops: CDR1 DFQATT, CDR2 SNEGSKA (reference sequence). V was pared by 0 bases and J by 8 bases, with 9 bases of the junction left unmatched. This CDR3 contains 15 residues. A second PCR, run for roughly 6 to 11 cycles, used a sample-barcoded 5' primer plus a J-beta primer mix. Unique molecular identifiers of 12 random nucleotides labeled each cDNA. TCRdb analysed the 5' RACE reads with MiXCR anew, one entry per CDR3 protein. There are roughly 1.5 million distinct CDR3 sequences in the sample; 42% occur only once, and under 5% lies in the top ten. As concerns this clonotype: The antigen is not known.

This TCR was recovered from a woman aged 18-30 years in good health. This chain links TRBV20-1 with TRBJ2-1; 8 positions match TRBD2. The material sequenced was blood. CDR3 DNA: TGCAGTGCTAGAGATACCCAGCGGGGGCAGGATGAGCAGTTCTTC. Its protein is CSARDTQRGQDEQFF.